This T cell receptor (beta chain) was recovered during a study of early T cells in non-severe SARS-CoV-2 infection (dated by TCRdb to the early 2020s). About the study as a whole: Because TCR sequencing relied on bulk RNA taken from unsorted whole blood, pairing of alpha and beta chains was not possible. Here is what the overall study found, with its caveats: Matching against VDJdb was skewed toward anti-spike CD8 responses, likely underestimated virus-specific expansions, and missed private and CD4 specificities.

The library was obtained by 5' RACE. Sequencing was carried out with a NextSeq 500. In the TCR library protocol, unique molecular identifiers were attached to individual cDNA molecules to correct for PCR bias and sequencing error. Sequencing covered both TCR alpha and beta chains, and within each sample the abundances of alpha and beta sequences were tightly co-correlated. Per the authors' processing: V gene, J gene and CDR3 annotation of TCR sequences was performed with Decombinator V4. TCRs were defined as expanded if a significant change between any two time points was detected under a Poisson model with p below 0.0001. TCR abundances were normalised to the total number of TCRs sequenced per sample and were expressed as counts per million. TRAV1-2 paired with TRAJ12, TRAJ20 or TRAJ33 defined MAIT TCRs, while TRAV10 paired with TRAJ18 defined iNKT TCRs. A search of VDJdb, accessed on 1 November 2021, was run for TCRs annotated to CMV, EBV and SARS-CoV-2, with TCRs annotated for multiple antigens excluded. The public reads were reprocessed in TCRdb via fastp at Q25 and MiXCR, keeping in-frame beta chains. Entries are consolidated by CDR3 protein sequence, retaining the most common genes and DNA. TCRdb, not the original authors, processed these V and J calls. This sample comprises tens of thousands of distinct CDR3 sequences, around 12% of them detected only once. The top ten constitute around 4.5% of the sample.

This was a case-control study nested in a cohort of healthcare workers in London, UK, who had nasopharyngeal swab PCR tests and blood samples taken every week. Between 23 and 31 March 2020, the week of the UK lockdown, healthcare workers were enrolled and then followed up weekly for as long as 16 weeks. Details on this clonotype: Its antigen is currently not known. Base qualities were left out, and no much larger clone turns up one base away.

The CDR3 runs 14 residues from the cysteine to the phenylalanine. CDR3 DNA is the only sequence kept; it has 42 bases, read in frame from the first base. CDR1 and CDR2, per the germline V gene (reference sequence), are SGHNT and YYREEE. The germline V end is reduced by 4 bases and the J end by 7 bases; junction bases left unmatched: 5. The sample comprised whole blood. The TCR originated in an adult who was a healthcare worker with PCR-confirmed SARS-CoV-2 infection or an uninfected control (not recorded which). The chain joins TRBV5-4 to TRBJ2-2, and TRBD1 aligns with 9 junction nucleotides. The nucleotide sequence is TGTGCCAGCAGCCGGACAGGGGAGGTCGGGGAGCTGTTTTTT. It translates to CASSRTGEVGELFF.